This T cell receptor (beta chain) originates from a study of blood T cell repertoires in COVID-19. Study summary: T cells, B-cell-depleted T cells, or PBMCs provided the cDNA or gDNA that served as material.

CDR3 size: 13 residues. Germline lookup yields CDR1 DFQATT and CDR2 SNEGSKA (reference sequence). Losses at the gene ends were 3 bases for V and 4 bases for J; bases not matched to a gene: 5. Original processing methods: Reference gene primer amplification in the assay estimated nucleated cell counts. Method: immunoSEQ multiplex PCR; TCRdb's copy keeps in-frame clones and lacks some. V and J calls plus clone size are reproduced from that table; the DNA served to infer D and trimming. The repertoire holds around 170,000 clones, with approximately 86% as singletons. The sequenced sample was peripheral blood. The chain recombines TRBV20-1 with TRBJ2-7; 8 bases line up with TRBD1. The receptor's source is a man between 45 and 60 years old with active or convalescent COVID-19. The CDR3 protein is CSASNQGAYEQYF. The CDR3 nucleotides read TGCAGTGCTAGTAACCAGGGGGCGTACGAGCAGTACTTC.